This TCR beta chain was retrieved from a study of T cell clonotyping in hematopoietic cell transplantation. The data were produced by immunoSEQ multiplex PCR, yet TCRdb's version contains in-frame clones alone and is incomplete. The sample has around 13,000 clones; just under 85% are singletons. The CDR3 consists of 14 residues. Germline V lookup: CDR1 MNHEY, CDR2 SVGAGI. J gave up 5 bases and V 0 bases, and 4 bases lay outside the gene matches. The source of this sequence is a female patient aged 35-55 years who had an allogeneic stem cell transplant from a related donor, so T cells may come from the graft donor. Some clones in this sample may be carry-over from other donors' samples. Sequenced here: PBMCs, sampled 100 days after allogeneic stem cell transplant. V is TRBV6-5 and J is TRBJ2-7; 7 positions match TRBD1. The CDR3 DNA sequence: TGTGCCAGCAGTTACTCGACAGGGCTGGACGAGCAGTACTTC. Residues: CASSYSTGLDEQYF.